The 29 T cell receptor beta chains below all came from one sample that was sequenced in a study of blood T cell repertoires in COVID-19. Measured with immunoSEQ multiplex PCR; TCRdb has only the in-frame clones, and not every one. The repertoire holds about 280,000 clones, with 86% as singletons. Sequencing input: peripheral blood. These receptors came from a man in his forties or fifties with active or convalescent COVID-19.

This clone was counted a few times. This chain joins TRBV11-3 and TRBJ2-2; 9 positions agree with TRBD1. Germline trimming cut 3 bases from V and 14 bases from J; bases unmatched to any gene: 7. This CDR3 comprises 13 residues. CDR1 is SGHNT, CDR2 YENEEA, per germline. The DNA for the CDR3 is TGTGCCAGCAGCTTGACAGGGGGGGTTTACCTGTTTTTT. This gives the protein CASSLTGGVYLFF.

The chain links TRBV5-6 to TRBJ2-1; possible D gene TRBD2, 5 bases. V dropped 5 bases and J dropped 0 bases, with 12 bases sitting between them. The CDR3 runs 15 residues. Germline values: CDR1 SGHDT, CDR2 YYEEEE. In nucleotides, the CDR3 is TGTGCCAGCAGTTCTAGCCCGAGCTCCTACAATGAGCAGTTCTTC. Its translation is CASSSSPSSYNEQFF.

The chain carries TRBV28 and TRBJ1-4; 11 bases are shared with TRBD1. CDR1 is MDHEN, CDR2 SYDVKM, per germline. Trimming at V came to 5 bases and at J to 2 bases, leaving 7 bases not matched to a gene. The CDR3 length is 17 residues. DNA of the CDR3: TGTGCCAGCAGTCCCCGGGACAGGGGGTGGACTAATGAAAAACTGTTTTTT. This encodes CASSPRDRGWTNEKLFF.

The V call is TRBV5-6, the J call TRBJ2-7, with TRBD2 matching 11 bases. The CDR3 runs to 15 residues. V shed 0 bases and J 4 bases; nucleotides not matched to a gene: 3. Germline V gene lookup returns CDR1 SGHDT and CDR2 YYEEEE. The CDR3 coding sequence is TGTGCCAGCAGCTTGGTACTAGCGGGAGCTTACGAGCAGTACTTC. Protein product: CASSLVLAGAYEQYF.

The CDR3 loop reads CASSLFLNTEAFF. In nucleotides, the CDR3 is TGTGCCAGCAGCTTATTCTTGAACACTGAAGCTTTCTTT. The V and J genes are TRBV7-3 and TRBJ1-1; D is unclear. Germline values: CDR1 SGHTA, CDR2 FQGTGA. Trimming pared 2 bases from V and 0 bases from J, leaving 4 bases between. The CDR3 consists of 13 residues. Full variable domain (rest looked up from reference TRBV7-3 and TRBJ1-1): GAGVSQTPSNKVTEKGKYVELRCDPISGHTALYWYRQSLGQGPEFLIYFQGTGAADDSGLPNDRFFAVRPEGSVSTLKIQRTERGDSAVYLCASSLFLNTEAFFGQGTRLTVV.

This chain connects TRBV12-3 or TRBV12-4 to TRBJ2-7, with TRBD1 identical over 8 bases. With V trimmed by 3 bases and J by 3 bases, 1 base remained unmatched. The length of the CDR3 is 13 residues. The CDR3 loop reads CASSFTGGYEQYF. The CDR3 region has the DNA TGTGCCAGCAGTTTTACAGGGGGCTACGAGCAGTACTTC.

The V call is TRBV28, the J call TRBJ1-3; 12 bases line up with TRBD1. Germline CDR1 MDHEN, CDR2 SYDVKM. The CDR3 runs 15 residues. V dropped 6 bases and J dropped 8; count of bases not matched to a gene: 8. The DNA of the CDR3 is TGTGCCAGCAGCCTGGGACAGGGGGCTACGGACACCATATATTTT. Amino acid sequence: CASSLGQGATDTIYF.

CDR3 in amino acids: CASSRTPPRAGTETQYF. CDR3 bases: TGTGCCAGCAGTCGAACCCCCCCCCGGGCGGGAACGGAGACCCAGTACTTC. The genes are TRBV2 and TRBJ2-5, with D possibly being TRBD2 (6 bases). Trimming pared 5 bases from V and 5 bases from J, leaving 24 bases between. The CDR3 totals 17 residues. Germline V gene lookup returns CDR1 SNHLY and CDR2 FYNNEI.

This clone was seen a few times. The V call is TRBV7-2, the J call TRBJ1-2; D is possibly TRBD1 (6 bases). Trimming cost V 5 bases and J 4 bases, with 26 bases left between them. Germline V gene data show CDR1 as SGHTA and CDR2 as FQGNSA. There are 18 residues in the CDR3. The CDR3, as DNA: TGTGCCAGCAGCCCCGATTCAAGGCAGGGGATAACATTCTATGGCTACACCTTC. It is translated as CASSPDSRQGITFYGYTF.

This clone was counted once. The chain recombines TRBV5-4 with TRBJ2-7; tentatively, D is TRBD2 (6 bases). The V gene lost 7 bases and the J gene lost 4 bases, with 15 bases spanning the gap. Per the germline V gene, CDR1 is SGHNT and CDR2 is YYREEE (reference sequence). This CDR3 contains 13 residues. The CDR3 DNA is TGTGCCAGCGGTTCGGGGGACGGGTACGAGCAGTACTTC. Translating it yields CASGSGDGYEQYF.

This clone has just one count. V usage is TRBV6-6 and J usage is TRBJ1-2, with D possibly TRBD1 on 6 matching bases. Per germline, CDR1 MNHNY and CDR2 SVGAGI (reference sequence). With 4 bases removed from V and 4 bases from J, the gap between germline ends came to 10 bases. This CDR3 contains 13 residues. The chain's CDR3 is CASSSTGSYGYTF. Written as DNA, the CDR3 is TGTGCCAGCAGTTCCACAGGGTCCTATGGCTACACCTTC.

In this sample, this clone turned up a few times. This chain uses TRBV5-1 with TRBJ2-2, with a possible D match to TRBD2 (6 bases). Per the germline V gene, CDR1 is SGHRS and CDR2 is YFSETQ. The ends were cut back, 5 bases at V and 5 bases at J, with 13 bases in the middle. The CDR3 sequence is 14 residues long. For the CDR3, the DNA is TGCGCCAGCAGTAAGCAGGGAGGAACCGGGGAGCTGTTTTTT. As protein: CASSKQGGTGELFF. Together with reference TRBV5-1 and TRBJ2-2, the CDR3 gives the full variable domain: KAGVTQTPRYLIKTRGQQVTLSCSPISGHRSVSWYQQTPGQGLQFLFEYFSETQRNKGNFPGRFSGRQFSNSRSEMNVSTLELGDSALYLCASSKQGGTGELFFGEGSRLTVL.

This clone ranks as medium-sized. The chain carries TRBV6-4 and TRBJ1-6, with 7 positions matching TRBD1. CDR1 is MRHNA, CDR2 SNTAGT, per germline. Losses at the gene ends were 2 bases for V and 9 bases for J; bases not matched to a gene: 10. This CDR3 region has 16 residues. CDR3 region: CASSDAGQGDSSPLHF. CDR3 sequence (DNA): TGTGCCAGCAGTGACGCCGGCCAGGGGGACAGTTCACCCCTCCACTTT.

The CDR3 DNA follows: TGTGCCAGCAGCCTACCCAATCAGCCCCAGCATTTT. This codes for CASSLPNQPQHF. This rearrangement joins TRBV7-2 to TRBJ1-5; D gene unclear. Germline V gives CDR1 SGHTA, CDR2 FQGNSA. Between the trimmed V and J ends, which lost 5 bases and 3 bases, there was a span of 5 bases. There are 12 residues in the CDR3.

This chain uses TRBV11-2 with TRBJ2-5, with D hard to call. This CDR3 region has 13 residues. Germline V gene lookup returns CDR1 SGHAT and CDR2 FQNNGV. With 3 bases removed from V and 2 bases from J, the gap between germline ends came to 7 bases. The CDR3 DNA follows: TGTGCCAGCAGCTTTTCACAGCAAGAGACCCAGTACTTC. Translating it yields CASSFSQQETQYF. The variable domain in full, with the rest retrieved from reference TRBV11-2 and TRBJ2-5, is EAGVAQSPRYKIIEKRQSVAFWCNPISGHATLYWYQQILGQGPKLLIQFQNNGVVDDSQLPKDRFSAERLKGVDSTLKIQPAKLEDSAVYLCASSFSQQETQYFGPGTRLLVL.

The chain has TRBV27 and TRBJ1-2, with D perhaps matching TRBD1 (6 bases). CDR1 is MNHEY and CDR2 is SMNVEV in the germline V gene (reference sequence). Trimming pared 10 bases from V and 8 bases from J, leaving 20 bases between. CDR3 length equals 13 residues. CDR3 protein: CATRLGGARGYTF. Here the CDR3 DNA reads TGTGCCACCCGATTAGGGGGGGCGAGGGGCTACACCTTC.

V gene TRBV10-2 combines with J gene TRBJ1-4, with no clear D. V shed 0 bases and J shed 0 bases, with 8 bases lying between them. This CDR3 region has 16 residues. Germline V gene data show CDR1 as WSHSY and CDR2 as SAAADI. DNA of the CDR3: TGCGCCAGCAGTGAGTCAGTAGTTGCAACTAATGAAAAACTGTTTTTT. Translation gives CASSESVVATNEKLFF.

CDR3 in amino acids: CASSPGTTYTEAFF. In DNA, the CDR3 is TGTGCCAGCAGCCCCGGGACAACCTACACTGAAGCTTTCTTT. This sequence joins TRBV5-6 and TRBJ1-1; D is perhaps TRBD1 (6 bases). Trimming took 4 bases from V and 3 from J, leaving 13 bases between them. Germline-derived CDR1 and CDR2 are SGHDT and YYEEEE. The CDR3 covers 14 residues.

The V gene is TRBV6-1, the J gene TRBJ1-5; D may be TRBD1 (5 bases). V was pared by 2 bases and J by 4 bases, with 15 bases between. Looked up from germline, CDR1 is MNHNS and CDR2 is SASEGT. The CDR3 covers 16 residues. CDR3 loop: CASSEYSGLSNQPQHF. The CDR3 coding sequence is TGTGCCAGCAGTGAATACTCAGGGTTATCAAATCAGCCCCAGCATTTT.

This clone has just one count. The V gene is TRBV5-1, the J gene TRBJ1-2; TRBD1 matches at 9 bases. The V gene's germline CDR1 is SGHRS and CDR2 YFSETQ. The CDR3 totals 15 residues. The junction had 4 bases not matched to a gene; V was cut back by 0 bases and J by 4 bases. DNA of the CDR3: TGCGCCAGCAGCTTGGAGGGGACAGGGTCCTATGGCTACACCTTC. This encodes CASSLEGTGSYGYTF. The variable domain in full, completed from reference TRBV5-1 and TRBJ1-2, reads KAGVTQTPRYLIKTRGQQVTLSCSPISGHRSVSWYQQTPGQGLQFLFEYFSETQRNKGNFPGRFSGRQFSNSRSEMNVSTLELGDSALYLCASSLEGTGSYGYTFGSGTRLTVV.

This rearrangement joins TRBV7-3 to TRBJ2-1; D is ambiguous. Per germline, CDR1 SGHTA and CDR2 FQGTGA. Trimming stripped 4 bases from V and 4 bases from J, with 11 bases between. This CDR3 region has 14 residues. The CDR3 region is CASSSTGGYNEQFF. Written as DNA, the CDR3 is TGTGCCAGCAGCTCCACGGGTGGATACAATGAGCAGTTCTTC.

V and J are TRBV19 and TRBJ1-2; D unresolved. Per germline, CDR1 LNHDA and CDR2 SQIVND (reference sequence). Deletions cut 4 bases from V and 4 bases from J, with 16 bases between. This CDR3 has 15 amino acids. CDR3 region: CASSNLGEVRYGYTF. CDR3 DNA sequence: TGTGCCAGTAGTAACCTCGGGGAGGTCCGCTATGGCTACACCTTC.

Here the CDR3 DNA reads TGCGCCAGCAGCTTGGATGGACAGGGGAACTATGGCTACACCTTC. Protein: CASSLDGQGNYGYTF. The chain employs TRBV5-1 and TRBJ1-2, with 9 bases lining up with TRBD1. V trimming: 0 bases; J trimming: 2 bases; junction bases outside the gene matches: 2. This CDR3 is built from 15 residues. Germline lookup yields CDR1 SGHRS and CDR2 YFSETQ.

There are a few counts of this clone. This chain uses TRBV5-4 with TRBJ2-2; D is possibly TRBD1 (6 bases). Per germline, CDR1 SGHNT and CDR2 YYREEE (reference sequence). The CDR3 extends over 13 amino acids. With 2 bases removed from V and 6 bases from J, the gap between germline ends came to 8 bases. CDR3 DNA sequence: TGTGCCAGCAGCTTACAGGGATCCGGGGAGCTGTTTTTT. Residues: CASSLQGSGELFF.

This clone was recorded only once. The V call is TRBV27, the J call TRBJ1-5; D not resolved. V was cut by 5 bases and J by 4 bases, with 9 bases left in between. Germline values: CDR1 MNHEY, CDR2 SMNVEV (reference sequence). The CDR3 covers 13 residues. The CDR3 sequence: CASSQRINQPQHF. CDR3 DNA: TGTGCCAGCAGTCAGCGTATTAATCAGCCCCAGCATTTT.

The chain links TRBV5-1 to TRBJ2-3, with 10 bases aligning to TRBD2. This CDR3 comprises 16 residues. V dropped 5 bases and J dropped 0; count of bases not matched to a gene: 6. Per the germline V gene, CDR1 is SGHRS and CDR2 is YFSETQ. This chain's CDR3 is CASSPSGGASTDTQYF. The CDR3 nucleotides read TGCGCCAGCAGTCCGAGCGGGGGGGCTAGCACAGATACGCAGTATTTT.

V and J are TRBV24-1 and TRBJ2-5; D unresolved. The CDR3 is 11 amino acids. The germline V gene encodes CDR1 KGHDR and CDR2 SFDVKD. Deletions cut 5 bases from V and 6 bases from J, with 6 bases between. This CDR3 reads CATSASQTQYF. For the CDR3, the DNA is TGTGCCACCAGTGCATCCCAGACCCAGTACTTC.

The CDR3 spells CASSPRTGKNGYTF. CDR3 DNA: TGTGCCAGCAGTCCTAGGACAGGGAAGAATGGCTACACCTTC. The chain links TRBV27 to TRBJ1-2; 8 positions match TRBD1. Germline V lookup: CDR1 MNHEY, CDR2 SMNVEV (reference sequence). The CDR3 runs to 14 residues. With V trimmed by 5 bases and J by 6 bases, 8 bases remained unmatched.

The CDR3 is CASSPGTGSGNTIYF. The CDR3 nucleotides are TGTGCCAGCAGCCCCGGGACAGGGAGTGGAAACACCATATATTTT. The rearrangement uses TRBV9 and TRBJ1-3, with 9 bases identical to TRBD1. The germline gives CDR1 SGDLS, CDR2 YYNGEE. V trimming: 4 bases; J trimming: 3 bases; junction bases outside the gene matches: 5. This CDR3 region has 15 residues.